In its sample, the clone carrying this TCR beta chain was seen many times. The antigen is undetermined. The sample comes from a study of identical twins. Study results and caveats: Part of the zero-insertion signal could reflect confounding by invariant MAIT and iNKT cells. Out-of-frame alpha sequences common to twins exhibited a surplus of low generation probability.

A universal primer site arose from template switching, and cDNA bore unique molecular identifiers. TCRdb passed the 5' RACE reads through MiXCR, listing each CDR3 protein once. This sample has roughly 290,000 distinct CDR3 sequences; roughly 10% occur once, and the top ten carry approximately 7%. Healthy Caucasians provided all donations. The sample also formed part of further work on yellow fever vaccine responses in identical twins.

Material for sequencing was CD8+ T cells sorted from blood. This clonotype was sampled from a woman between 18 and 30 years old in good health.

This CDR3 reads CASSPNRIFEQYF. CDR3 bases: TGTGCCAGCAGTCCAAATAGGATATTCGAGCAGTACTTC. The chain joins TRBV27 to TRBJ2-7, with D uncertain. This CDR3 has 13 amino acids. V dropped 5 bases and J dropped 6 bases, with 14 bases sitting between them. CDR1 is MNHEY and CDR2 is SMNVEV in the germline V gene (reference sequence).